Listed below are T cell receptor beta chains from one sample, sequenced in a study of T cells in narcolepsy. Only in-frame clones appear in the TCRdb table, and some are missing; sequencing was by immunoSEQ multiplex PCR. The profile shows approximately 30,000 clones, about four fifths of them singletons. The specimen sequenced was CD45RA- memory CD4+ T cells from PBMCs. The receptors were gathered from a human donor with narcolepsy. CDR3s include the opening cysteine and the closing phenylalanine or tryptophan. The D gene is left open where the match is weak. Rows give clone size only sometimes, using once, few, many, or a class for an expanded clone.

j_call,cdr3_length,v_call,clone_size,d_call,cdr3_nt,cdr3_aa
TRBJ1-3,19,TRBV7-9,once,-,TGTGCCAGCAGCTTAGACCGGGCGGTCGGGTTTTTCTCTGGAAACACCATATATTTT,CASSLDRAVGFFSGNTIYF
TRBJ1-4,15,TRBV6-6,-,TRBD1,TGTGCCAGCAGTTCGCGGACAGGGAGAGAGGAAAAACTGTTTTTT,CASSSRTGREEKLFF
TRBJ2-3,15,TRBV11-3,-,-,TGTGCCAGCAGTCAGGGACGGGAGAGCACAGATACGCAGTATTTT,CASSQGRESTDTQYF
TRBJ2-3,12,TRBV5-6,-,-,TGTGCCAGCAGCTTTAGTCGTGCCACGCAGTATTTT,CASSFSRATQYF
TRBJ1-4,16,TRBV6-1,-,-,TGTGCCAGCAGTGAATTTCCGCCCTCCCAAGGGGAAAAACTGTTTTTT,CASSEFPPSQGEKLFF
TRBJ1-3,16,TRBV7-3,few,-,TGTGCCAGCAGCTTAACCGGGGGGAACTCTGGAAACACCATATATTTT,CASSLTGGNSGNTIYF
TRBJ1-4,11,TRBV10-3,-,-,TGTGCCATCAGTGAGAAGGAAAAACTGTTTTTT,CAISEKEKLFF
TRBJ1-5,17,TRBV2,-,TRBD1,TGTGCCAGCAGTGAGCTTGTCGCGGGACAGTATAATCAGCCCCAGCATTTT,CASSELVAGQYNQPQHF
TRBJ2-1,12,TRBV5-1,-,-,TGCGCCAGCGGGGCAGGGAGAAATGAGCAGTTCTTC,CASGAGRNEQFF
TRBJ1-3,13,TRBV9,-,-,TGTGCCAGCAGCTCGGGACCCACCCACACCATATATTTT,CASSSGPTHTIYF
TRBJ2-5,17,TRBV19,-,TRBD2,TGTGCCAGTAGTATCGGTAGCGGGGGTTCCCAGCAAGAGACCCAGTACTTC,CASSIGSGGSQQETQYF
TRBJ2-7,16,TRBV11-2,-,-,TGTGCCAGCAGCTCCCCAGGGATACGCGGAACGGCCGAGCAGTACTTC,CASSSPGIRGTAEQYF
TRBJ1-6,15,TRBV4-2,-,TRBD1,TGTGCCAGCAGCCAAGGACAGGGGTATAATTCACCCCTCCACTTT,CASSQGQGYNSPLHF
TRBJ1-2,17,TRBV11-2,-,TRBD1,TGTGCCAGCAGCTTAACTGGACAGGGGATTTTAGGGTATGGCTACACCTTC,CASSLTGQGILGYGYTF
TRBJ2-5,15,TRBV2,-,TRBD2,TGTGCCAGCAGTGAACTCGGGGGGGCCGGAGAGACCCAGTACTTC,CASSELGGAGETQYF
TRBJ2-1,15,TRBV7-6,-,-,TGTGCCAGCAGCTTAGACGGGCAGGGGTACAATGAGCAGTTCTTC,CASSLDGQGYNEQFF
TRBJ2-5,15,TRBV5-1,-,TRBD2,TGCGCCAGCAGCGTGACGACTAGCGGGAAAGAGACCCAGTACTTC,CASSVTTSGKETQYF
TRBJ2-7,15,TRBV5-1,-,TRBD2,TGCGCCAGCAGCTTGGTCGGTAGCGGGGGGTCCCCACCGTACTTC,CASSLVGSGGSPPYF
TRBJ1-6,14,TRBV7-6,-,-,TGTGCCAGCAGCTCATGGGGGGAGAATTCACCCCTCCACTTT,CASSSWGENSPLHF
TRBJ2-3,15,TRBV18,-,TRBD2,TGTGCCAGCTCACCCCTGGCGGGGGGCACAGATACGCAGTATTTT,CASSPLAGGTDTQYF
TRBJ1-4,15,TRBV6-1,-,TRBD1,TGTGCCAGCAGTTCCACAGGGGAAACTAATGAAAAACTGTTTTTT,CASSSTGETNEKLFF
TRBJ2-7,14,TRBV5-5,-,-,TGTGCCAGCAGCTCCGGTTGGCCCTCCTACGAGCAGTACTTC,CASSSGWPSYEQYF
TRBJ1-1,14,TRBV5-1,-,-,TGCGCCAGCAGCCCCTCCAAGACAAACACTGAAGCTTTCTTT,CASSPSKTNTEAFF
TRBJ2-7,13,TRBV2,-,-,TGTGCCAGCACACCGAGGGTGGGCTACGAGCAGTACTTC,CASTPRVGYEQYF
TRBJ1-2,14,TRBV25-1,-,TRBD1,TGTGCCAGCAGTGACTACAGGGGGTTCTATGGCTACACCTTC,CASSDYRGFYGYTF
TRBJ1-1,13,TRBV6-1,-,-,TGTGCCAGTAGGGACCGGATTGACACTGAAGCTTTCTTT,CASRDRIDTEAFF
TRBJ2-7,15,TRBV19,few,-,TGTGCCAGTAGTTCTATCTTGGGACACTCCTACGAGCAGTACTTC,CASSSILGHSYEQYF
TRBJ1-2,15,TRBV4-1,-,TRBD1,TGCGCCAGTAGACAGGGGGCTCTAACCAACTATGGCTACACCTTC,CASRQGALTNYGYTF
TRBJ1-6,13,TRBV19,-,-,TGTGCCAGTAGTATGGTCGATAATTCACCCCTCCACTTT,CASSMVDNSPLHF
TRBJ1-2,16,TRBV2,-,-,TGTGCCAGCAGTGACCGCAGGACAGCCGCTAACTATGGCTACACCTTC,CASSDRRTAANYGYTF
TRBJ1-1,15,TRBV2,-,-,TGTGCCAGCAGTGAAGACGGGGTGAGGAACACTGAAGCTTTCTTT,CASSEDGVRNTEAFF
TRBJ1-2,15,TRBV19,-,TRBD1,TGTGCCAGTAGAACCGGGGGGACAGGGATATCCGGCTACACCTTC,CASRTGGTGISGYTF
TRBJ1-1,14,TRBV10-3,-,-,TGTGCCATCAGTGAGTCAGGGCTGAACACTGAAGCTTTCTTT,CAISESGLNTEAFF
TRBJ2-7,13,TRBV7-2,-,-,TGTGCCAGCAGCTTACGGAGGGGATACGAGCAGTACTTC,CASSLRRGYEQYF
TRBJ1-2,13,TRBV4-1,-,-,TGCGCCAGCAGCCGACAGTGGGGGTATGGCTACACCTTC,CASSRQWGYGYTF
TRBJ1-2,13,TRBV6-5,-,-,TGTGCCAGCAGTGAAGTAGGGTACTATGGCTACACCTTC,CASSEVGYYGYTF
TRBJ1-6,13,TRBV2,-,TRBD1,TGTGCCAGCCAAGGGGACAGGGCTTCACCCCTCCACTTT,CASQGDRASPLHF
TRBJ2-5,14,TRBV11-2,-,-,TGTGCCAGCAGCATGATTACTAGGGAGGAGACCCAGTACTTC,CASSMITREETQYF
TRBJ2-5,15,TRBV7-2,-,TRBD2,TGTGCCAGCAGCTTCAATCCGGGGGGGCGGGAGACCCAGTACTTC,CASSFNPGGRETQYF
TRBJ2-3,18,TRBV9,-,TRBD2,TGTGCCAGCAGCGTAGCTACGCAGCGGGGGGGCATGGGAGATACGCAGTATTTT,CASSVATQRGGMGDTQYF
TRBJ2-7,16,TRBV30,-,-,TGTGCCTGGAAAAACCCCGGGTGGGACATCTCCTACGAGCAGTACTTC,CAWKNPGWDISYEQYF
TRBJ2-3,14,TRBV30,-,-,TGTGCCTGGAGAAGTCAGCTCCACACAGATACGCAGTATTTT,CAWRSQLHTDTQYF
TRBJ2-5,13,TRBV6-1,-,-,TGTGCCAGCTCCAGGATAGCACAAGAGACCCAGTACTTC,CASSRIAQETQYF
TRBJ1-5,17,TRBV18,-,TRBD1,TGTGCCAGCTCACCACCGGGCAGGGGGAATAGCAATCAGCCCCAGCATTTT,CASSPPGRGNSNQPQHF
TRBJ2-5,15,TRBV5-4,-,-,TGTGCCAGCAGCCAAGGGACCAACATGGTGGAGACCCAGTACTTC,CASSQGTNMVETQYF
TRBJ1-4,15,TRBV5-1,few,-,TGCGCCAGCAGCTTGGGGACAGAGCGTAATGAAAAACTGTTTTTT,CASSLGTERNEKLFF
TRBJ2-7,10,TRBV6-8,-,-,TGTGCCAGCGGGCAGTACGAGCAGTACTTC,CASGQYEQYF
TRBJ2-7,13,TRBV2,-,TRBD2,TGTGCCAGCAGTTGGGAGGGACTGAAGGAGCAGTACTTC,CASSWEGLKEQYF
TRBJ2-1,18,TRBV11-3,-,TRBD2,TGTGCCAGCAGCTCTGATTCGTGGACTAGCGTTTCCTACAATGAGCAGTTCTTC,CASSSDSWTSVSYNEQFF
TRBJ1-5,15,TRBV6-5,-,-,TGTGCCAGCAGTTGGACGTCAAGCTCGGATCAGCCCCAGCATTTT,CASSWTSSSDQPQHF
TRBJ1-5,15,TRBV2,-,TRBD1,TGTGCCAGCAGCCCCGACAGGGGACGGAATCAGCCCCAGCATTTT,CASSPDRGRNQPQHF
TRBJ1-2,15,TRBV5-1,-,TRBD1,TGCGCCAGCAGCTTCGGACAGGGCCTTAACTATGGCTACACCTTC,CASSFGQGLNYGYTF
TRBJ1-4,15,TRBV6-1,few,-,TGTGCCAGCAGTGAAAGGAGCTTGGGGGGTGAAAAACTGTTTTTT,CASSERSLGGEKLFF
TRBJ2-5,13,TRBV7-9,-,-,TGCGCCAGCAGCCGGGAGACCCAAGAGACCCAGTACTTC,CASSRETQETQYF
TRBJ2-1,13,TRBV7-8,-,TRBD2,TGTGCCGGGGGACTAGCGGCGAACAATGAGCAGTTCTTC,CAGGLAANNEQFF
TRBJ1-2,13,TRBV29-1,-,-,TGCAGCGTTGTTTCAGGGGCTAACTATGGCTACACCTTC,CSVVSGANYGYTF
TRBJ1-1,13,TRBV7-6,-,TRBD1,TGTGCCAGCACCCGGACAGGGCACACTGAAGCTTTCTTT,CASTRTGHTEAFF
TRBJ2-5,14,TRBV9,-,-,TGTGCCAGCAGCTCCTATGACGGGCCAGAGACCCAGTACTTC,CASSSYDGPETQYF
TRBJ1-6,14,TRBV30,-,TRBD1,TGTGCCTGGAGTGGGGGGACAGGGGGTTCACCCCTCCACTTT,CAWSGGTGGSPLHF
TRBJ2-7,16,TRBV7-9,-,-,TGTGCCAGCAGCTTAGGTACAGGGGACTACTCCTACGAGCAGTACTTC,CASSLGTGDYSYEQYF